Listed below are T cell receptor beta chains from one sample, sequenced in a study of blood T cell repertoires in COVID-19. The data were produced by immunoSEQ multiplex PCR, yet TCRdb's version contains in-frame clones alone and is incomplete. The sample consists of 200,000 to 250,000 clones, about 88% of them appearing once. Sequencing used peripheral blood. These receptors were collected from a woman aged 45-65 years with COVID-19, enrolled during active disease. Each CDR3 is given with its conserved first and last residue. A D gene is named only where the DNA matches it firmly.

V gene	D gene	J gene	CDR3 protein
TRBV10-1	.	TRBJ2-3	CASSDVLPDTQYF
TRBV29-1	.	TRBJ1-2	CSVETALFYGYTF
TRBV7-2	.	TRBJ2-3	CASSFQGPSSDTQYF
TRBV19	TRBD2	TRBJ2-6	CASSIVVGSGGSGANVLTF
TRBV13	.	TRBJ2-6	CASRLGTSTRGANVLTF
TRBV5-1	.	TRBJ1-2	CASSGEVGPLVGYTF
TRBV10-3	TRBD1	TRBJ1-2	CAISSNRGLSYGYTF
TRBV9	TRBD2	TRBJ2-3	CASSVTGLSTDTQYF
TRBV18	TRBD1	TRBJ2-3	CASSPPGQTDTQYF
TRBV6-2/TRBV6-3	.	TRBJ2-4	CASSQLTPLKPKNIQYF
TRBV28	.	TRBJ1-4	CASSRTANEKLFF
TRBV20-1	.	TRBJ1-2	CSASKGDAGSGYTF
TRBV5-6	.	TRBJ1-6	CASSLDTGQIYNSPLHF
TRBV6-5	.	TRBJ2-2	CASSRKAGNTGELFF
TRBV5-1	.	TRBJ1-2	CASSLAGGLGNGYTF
TRBV18	TRBD2	TRBJ2-1	CASSPSRISGVYNEQFF
TRBV2	.	TRBJ1-3	CASSEVRGNTIYF
TRBV2	TRBD2	TRBJ2-2	CASTGGRNTGELFF
TRBV18	TRBD1	TRBJ1-2	CASSPRTGDNYGYTF
TRBV4-1	.	TRBJ2-1	CASSQEGGEYNEQFF
TRBV6-5	TRBD2	TRBJ2-2	CASSLSGDTGELFF
TRBV6-5	.	TRBJ1-1	CASRGTGNTEAFF
TRBV7-9	TRBD1	TRBJ2-1	CASSASTGGGFSRQFF
TRBV29-1	TRBD1	TRBJ2-5	CSVEAAGGQETQYF
TRBV24-1	.	TRBJ2-7	CATSDHRVPWVQYF
TRBV6-5	TRBD1	TRBJ2-7	CASTGGDRSHEQYF
TRBV5-1	.	TRBJ2-1	CASSLAGVALRNEQFF
TRBV10-3	.	TRBJ2-3	CAINPEGTDTQYF
TRBV19	.	TRBJ1-1	CASSIQGTQNTEAFF
TRBV28	.	TRBJ1-1	CASTSVRPGQLALSDTEAFF
TRBV5-1	TRBD1	TRBJ1-2	CASSQTGGNYGYTF
TRBV29-1	TRBD1	TRBJ2-7	CSVGTGGPYEQYF
TRBV13	TRBD1	TRBJ1-1	CASSLNGQGITEAFF
TRBV27	TRBD1	TRBJ1-2	CASSPGQGVYGYTF
TRBV28	.	TRBJ1-2	CASSPLDTIYGYTF
TRBV6-5	.	TRBJ1-2	CASSYGGTFGYTF
TRBV19	TRBD1	TRBJ2-1	CASNDRGPYNEQFF
TRBV4-1	.	TRBJ1-6	CASSHLSIGGDRSPLHF